Following are 17 T cell receptor beta chains from one sample sequenced in a study of blood T cell repertoires in COVID-19. Measured with immunoSEQ multiplex PCR; TCRdb has only the in-frame clones, and not every one. This sample has hundreds of thousands of clones, with roughly 85% found just once. The sample taken for sequencing was peripheral blood. These receptor sequences come from a man between 35 and 55 years old with acute or convalescent COVID-19.

The rearrangement links TRBV5-1 to TRBJ1-4; TRBD1 is a possible D gene (5 bases). The germline V and J ends were trimmed by 5 bases and 0 bases, with 20 bases remaining between them. The CDR3 is 18 amino acids. CDR1 and CDR2 (germline): SGHRS, YFSETQ. The CDR3 bases are TGCGCCAGCAGTCGAGTGACAGAGTGGCATGCAACTAATGAAAAACTGTTTTTT. Its protein is CASSRVTEWHATNEKLFF.

The gene calls are TRBV10-3 and TRBJ2-1, with D possibly being TRBD1 (5 bases). In germline, CDR1 is ENHRY, CDR2 SYGVKD. The CDR3 extends over 15 amino acids. V dropped 7 bases and J dropped 5 bases, with 18 bases sitting between them. The CDR3 region is CAITTGDDAHNEQFF. The CDR3 DNA is TGTGCCATCACAACAGGTGATGACGCGCACAATGAGCAGTTCTTC.

The chain recombines TRBV27 with TRBJ1-2, with unresolved D. The CDR3 consists of 14 residues. V lost 5 bases, J lost 4 bases, and 14 bases lay in between. CDR1 MNHEY and CDR2 SMNVEV come from the germline V gene (reference sequence). In DNA form, the CDR3 reads TGTGCCAGCAGTCAAACCTGGGCGGGCTATGGCTACACCTTC. Residues: CASSQTWAGYGYTF.

J is TRBJ2-1 and V is TRBV13, with 7 positions matching TRBD1. The ends lost 4 bases at V and 0 bases at J; junction bases unmatched: 3. Germline loops: CDR1 PRHDT, CDR2 FYEKMQ (reference sequence). The CDR3 covers 15 residues. The CDR3 is CASSSTGASYNEQFF. Here the CDR3 DNA reads TGTGCCAGCAGCTCAACAGGGGCCTCCTACAATGAGCAGTTCTTC.

V usage is TRBV7-3 and J usage is TRBJ2-1; 13 positions agree with TRBD2. V lost 5 bases, J lost 6 bases, and 1 base stayed unmatched. The CDR3 sequence is 14 residues long. Germline assignment: CDR1 SGHTA and CDR2 FQGTGA. The chain's CDR3 is CASSRTSGGNEQFF. CDR3 DNA: TGTGCCAGCAGCCGGACTAGCGGGGGCAATGAGCAGTTCTTC.

This clone was seen a single time. The rearrangement uses TRBV6-5 and TRBJ2-5; 9 bases are a match to TRBD1. V shed 6 bases, J shed 2 bases, and the junction held 7 bases outside the gene matches. Germline lookup yields CDR1 MNHEY and CDR2 SVGAGI. This CDR3 is 15 amino acids long. CDR3 nucleotides: TGTGCCAGCAGCTCCGCCGGGACAGGGCAAGAGACCCAGTACTTC. Its translation is CASSSAGTGQETQYF.

This clone was observed once. The V and J genes are TRBV6-5 and TRBJ2-1; TRBD2 might be the D (5 bases). From germline, CDR1 is MNHEY and CDR2 SVGAGI. Trimming left V 9 bases short and J 3 bases short, with 15 bases between. This CDR3 spans 14 amino acids. The CDR3 is CASGRDPFYNEQFF. The CDR3 region has the DNA TGTGCCAGTGGCCGGGATCCTTTCTACAATGAGCAGTTCTTC.

This chain joins TRBV4-3 and TRBJ2-2; 7 bases match TRBD1. V lost 4 bases to trimming and J lost 5 bases; unmatched junction nucleotides: 4. CDR1 and CDR2 (germline): LGHNA, YSLEER. This CDR3 spans 14 amino acids. The CDR3 DNA is TGCGCCAGCAGCCGGAACAGGGGAACCGGGGAGCTGTTTTTT. Residues: CASSRNRGTGELFF.

As DNA, the CDR3 is TGTGCCTGGAGTGTACGGGAGGGAAATCAGCCCCAGCATTTT. Its translation is CAWSVREGNQPQHF. The V call is TRBV30, the J call TRBJ1-5; no clear D. The ends were cut back, 0 bases at V and 4 bases at J, with 10 bases in the middle. In germline, CDR1 is GTSNPN, CDR2 SVGIG (reference sequence). The length of the CDR3 is 14 residues. The full variable domain, with the rest looked up from reference TRBV30 and TRBJ1-5, is SQTIHQWPATLVQPVGSPLSLECTVEGTSNPNLYWYRQAAGRGLQLLFYSVGIGQISSEVPQNLSASRPQDRQFILSSKKLLLSDSGFYLCAWSVREGNQPQHFGDGTRLSIL.

V is TRBV5-1 and J is TRBJ2-2; a weak D match, TRBD2 (6 bases). This CDR3 is built from 15 residues. Per the germline V gene, CDR1 is SGHRS and CDR2 is YFSETQ. Between the trimmed V and J ends, which lost 2 bases and 0 bases, there was a span of 8 bases. The CDR3 DNA is TGCGCCAGCAGCTTCAAGCGGGCGAACACCGGGGAGCTGTTTTTT. This codes for CASSFKRANTGELFF. Complete variable domain (other parts from reference TRBV5-1 and TRBJ2-2): KAGVTQTPRYLIKTRGQQVTLSCSPISGHRSVSWYQQTPGQGLQFLFEYFSETQRNKGNFPGRFSGRQFSNSRSEMNVSTLELGDSALYLCASSFKRANTGELFFGEGSRLTVL.

The rearrangement joins TRBV7-9 to TRBJ1-1; no clear D gene. Germline V gene sequence: CDR1 SEHNR, CDR2 FQNEAQ (reference sequence). This CDR3 comprises 13 residues. Trimming cost V 4 bases and J 4 bases, with 10 bases left between them. CDR3 sequence: CASSSTRSTEAFF. CDR3 bases: TGTGCCAGCAGCTCGACAAGAAGCACTGAAGCTTTCTTT.

This clone was seen just once. This chain uses TRBV7-9 with TRBJ1-2; 8 nucleotides line up with TRBD1. The length of the CDR3 is 14 residues. Germline V gives CDR1 SEHNR, CDR2 FQNEAQ (reference sequence). J lost 6 bases, V lost 3 bases, and 6 bases had no gene match. Here the CDR3 DNA reads TGTGCCAGCAGCTTCGACAGGGGAGGGGATGGCTACACCTTC. The encoded protein is CASSFDRGGDGYTF.

J is TRBJ2-1 and V is TRBV5-1, with a possible D match to TRBD1 (6 bases). The ends were cut back, 4 bases at V and 1 base at J, with 18 bases in the middle. CDR3 length: 17 residues. CDR1 is SGHRS and CDR2 is YFSETQ in the germline V gene. CDR3 residues: CASSLNPGGPSYNEQFF. Here the CDR3 DNA reads TGCGCCAGCAGCCTAAATCCTGGGGGCCCGTCCTACAATGAGCAGTTCTTC.

The chain links TRBV11-3 to TRBJ2-3; D is perhaps TRBD1 (6 bases). The CDR3 consists of 14 residues. Trimming pared 5 bases from V and 1 base from J, leaving 10 bases between. Germline V gene data show CDR1 as SGHNT and CDR2 as YENEEA. The CDR3: CASSTRTGTDTQYF. CDR3 in DNA: TGTGCCAGCAGCACGCGGACAGGCACAGATACGCAGTATTTT.

The rearrangement joins TRBV11-3 to TRBJ2-2, with 8 nucleotides matching TRBD1. V trimming: 3 bases; J trimming: 2 bases; junction bases outside the gene matches: 5. Germline V gene data show CDR1 as SGHNT and CDR2 as YENEEA. CDR3 length equals 16 residues. The CDR3, as DNA: TGTGCCAGCAGCTTTCAGGACAGGGTCAACACCGGGGAGCTGTTTTTT. It specifies CASSFQDRVNTGELFF. Drawing the rest from reference TRBV11-3 and TRBJ2-2, the complete variable domain is EAGVVQSPRYKIIEKKQPVAFWCNPISGHNTLYWYLQNLGQGPELLIRYENEEAVDDSQLPKDRFSAERLKGVDSTLKIQPAELGDSAVYLCASSFQDRVNTGELFFGEGSRLTVL.

The V call is TRBV7-9, the J call TRBJ1-6; D perhaps matches TRBD1 (5 bases). Looked up from germline, CDR1 is SEHNR and CDR2 is FQNEAQ (reference sequence). Trimming removed 2 bases at V and 10 bases at J, with 18 bases between. The CDR3 length is 16 residues. The CDR3 bases are TGTGCCAGCAGCTTAAATTCTCCGGGGGATGGGTCACCCCTCCACTTT. Amino acids: CASSLNSPGDGSPLHF. Supplemented by reference TRBV7-9 and TRBJ1-6, the full variable domain reads DTGVSQNPRHKITKRGQNVTFRCDPISEHNRLYWYRQTLGQGPEFLTYFQNEAQLEKSRLLSDRFSAERPKGSFSTLEIQRTEQGDSAMYLCASSLNSPGDGSPLHFGNGTRLTVT.

The chain carries TRBV6-5 and TRBJ1-1, with 7 bases matching TRBD1. Trimming removed 3 bases from V and 6 bases from J; junction bases left unmatched: 13. This CDR3 contains 16 residues. Looked up from germline, CDR1 is MNHEY and CDR2 is SVGAGI. CDR3 in amino acids: CASSYMWQGVESEAFF. CDR3 in DNA: TGTGCCAGCAGTTATATGTGGCAGGGGGTGGAGTCTGAAGCTTTCTTT.